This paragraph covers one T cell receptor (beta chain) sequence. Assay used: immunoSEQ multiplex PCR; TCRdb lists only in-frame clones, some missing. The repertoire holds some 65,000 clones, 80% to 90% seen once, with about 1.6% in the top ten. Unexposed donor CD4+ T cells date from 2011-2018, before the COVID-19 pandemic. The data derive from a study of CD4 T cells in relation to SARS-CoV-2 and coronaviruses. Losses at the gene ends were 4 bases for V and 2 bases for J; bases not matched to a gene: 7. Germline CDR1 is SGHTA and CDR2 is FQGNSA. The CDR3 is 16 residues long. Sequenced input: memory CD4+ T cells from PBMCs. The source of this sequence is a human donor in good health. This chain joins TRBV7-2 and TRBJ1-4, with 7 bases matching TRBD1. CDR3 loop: CASSSGGGTTNEKLFF. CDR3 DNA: TGTGCCAGCAGCTCAGGGGGTGGAACGACTAATGAAAAACTGTTTTTT.